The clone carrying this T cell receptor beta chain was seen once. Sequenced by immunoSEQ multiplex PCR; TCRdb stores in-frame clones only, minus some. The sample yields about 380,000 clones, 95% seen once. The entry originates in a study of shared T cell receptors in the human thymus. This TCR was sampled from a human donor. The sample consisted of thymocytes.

CDR3 loop: CASSFRDGLTDTQYF. The CDR3 DNA reads as TGCGCCAGCAGCTTCCGGGACGGCCTCACAGATACGCAGTATTTT. V usage is TRBV5-1 and J usage is TRBJ2-3; D possibly matches TRBD1 or TRBD2 (5 bases each). The V gene lost 2 bases and the J gene lost 2 bases, with 12 bases spanning the gap. Germline CDR1 SGHRS, CDR2 YFSETQ. This CDR3 contains 15 residues.